These 21 T cell receptor beta chains were all obtained from the same sample, sequenced in a study of blood T cell repertoires in COVID-19. The method was immunoSEQ multiplex PCR; TCRdb's version includes in-frame clones alone and lacks a portion of them. The sample consists of under 200,000 clones, about 86% of them appearing once. The sample taken for sequencing was PBMCs or T cells enriched from blood (not recorded which). These receptors all come from a woman aged 45 to 65 in a cohort exposed to, infected with or recovered from COVID-19 (not recorded which).

The chain joins TRBV23-1 to TRBJ2-5; D call uncertain. TRBV23-1 carries the ORF label, with uncertain function. The CDR3 consists of 10 residues. V was clipped by 7 bases and J by 5 bases, with 5 bases between them. The CDR3 sequence is CASIPETQYF. CDR3 sequence (DNA): TGCGCCAGCATCCCTGAGACCCAGTACTTC.

The chain employs TRBV7-8 and TRBJ1-2; maybe TRBD1 (6 bases). Germline V gives CDR1 SGHVS, CDR2 FQNEAQ. V was shortened by 4 bases and J by 1 base, with 13 bases between the two germline ends. This CDR3 has 15 amino acids. Here the CDR3 reads CASSSIARGNYGYTF. The CDR3 bases are TGTGCCAGCAGCTCGATCGCCAGGGGTAACTATGGCTACACCTTC.

J is TRBJ1-2 and V is TRBV11-2; no reliable D call. Germline CDR1 SGHAT, CDR2 FQNNGV. The CDR3 has 12 amino acids. V was trimmed by 7 bases and J by 7 bases, leaving 13 bases between them. The CDR3: CASTPPGGGYTF. CDR3 nucleotide sequence: TGTGCCAGCACCCCCCCGGGAGGTGGCTACACCTTC.

The CDR3 DNA sequence: TGTGCCAGCTGCCCCCTGGACAGTTTAAATCAGCCCCAGCATTTT. Its protein product is CASCPLDSLNQPQHF. V is TRBV27 and J is TRBJ1-5; the D gene is possibly TRBD1 (6 bases). CDR1 and CDR2 (germline): MNHEY, SMNVEV (reference sequence). CDR3 length: 15 amino acids. V was pared by 8 bases and J by 4 bases, with 18 bases between.

J is TRBJ1-2 and V is TRBV29-1, with D possibly matching TRBD1 (5 bases). Germline loops: CDR1 SQVTM, CDR2 ANQGSEA. The CDR3 spans 15 residues. V lost 0 bases to trimming and J lost 3 bases, with 14 bases between them. CDR3 sequence: CSVEDPRQGDYGYTF. CDR3 nucleotide sequence: TGCAGCGTTGAAGACCCCAGGCAGGGTGACTATGGCTACACCTTC.

This chain uses TRBV7-9 with TRBJ1-4, with D uncertain. This CDR3 is built from 15 residues. V lost 4 bases and J 8 bases, leaving 17 bases between the germline ends. In germline, CDR1 is SEHNR, CDR2 FQNEAQ (reference sequence). CDR3 loop: CASSYGRAGGEKLFF. Here the CDR3 DNA reads TGTGCCAGCAGCTATGGACGGGCAGGAGGGGAAAAACTGTTTTTT.

Only one count was recorded for this clone. This chain connects TRBV7-9 to TRBJ2-7, with D perhaps matching TRBD1 (6 bases). This CDR3 contains 14 residues. The germline V gene encodes CDR1 SEHNR and CDR2 FQNEAQ (reference sequence). V lost 5 bases, J lost 4 bases, and 15 bases lay in between. CDR3 nucleotides: TGTGCCAGCAGCGTTTCCGAACAGGGTTACGAGCAGTACTTC. Translated: CASSVSEQGYEQYF.

The chain employs TRBV10-2 and TRBJ1-5; D unclear. Trimming left V 6 bases short and J 1 base short, with 7 bases between. CDR1 is WSHSY, CDR2 SAAADI, per germline. The length of the CDR3 is 13 residues. The CDR3 loop reads CASRGASNQPQHF. The CDR3, as DNA: TGCGCCAGCAGGGGAGCCAGCAATCAGCCCCAGCATTTT.

This clone was recorded once. This chain uses TRBV5-5 with TRBJ1-5; 7 positions agree with TRBD1. Trimming at V came to 4 bases and at J to 4 bases, leaving 11 bases not matched to a gene. There are 16 residues in the CDR3. Germline CDR1 and CDR2: SGHKS and YYEKEE (reference sequence). The DNA of the CDR3 is TGTGCCAGCAGCCTAAAACCCCTACAGGGGAATCAGCCCCAGCATTTT. Protein product: CASSLKPLQGNQPQHF.

For the CDR3, the DNA is TGTGCCAGTAGTCTAAAAACAGATACGCAGTATTTT. It codes for CASSLKTDTQYF. The chain recombines TRBV19 with TRBJ2-3; no firm D call. The length of the CDR3 is 12 residues. From germline, CDR1 is LNHDA and CDR2 SQIVND (reference sequence). V lost 5 bases and J lost 3, with 6 bases in between. The full variable domain, with the rest looked up from reference TRBV19 and TRBJ2-3, is DGGITQSPKYLFRKEGQNVTLSCEQNLNHDAMYWYRQDPGQGLRLIYYSQIVNDFQKGDIAEGYSVSREKKESFPLTVTSAQKNPTAFYLCASSLKTDTQYFGPGTRLTVL.

In its sample, this clone was seen once. The chain is built from TRBV4-2 and TRBJ2-3; a weak D match, TRBD1 (5 bases). The CDR3 is 17 residues long. Germline CDR1 reads LGHNA; CDR2 reads YNFKEQ. Trimming left V 0 bases short and J 2 bases short, with 15 bases between. This CDR3 is CASSQEAGQYDTDTQYF. The CDR3, as DNA: TGTGCCAGCAGCCAAGAGGCAGGGCAGTATGACACAGATACGCAGTATTTT.

The chain combines TRBV4-2 with TRBJ2-3; 15 bases are a match to TRBD2. This CDR3 is 17 amino acids long. The J segment lost 7 bases and the V segment lost 4 bases, leaving 9 bases of the junction unmatched. CDR1 and CDR2 (germline): LGHNA, YNFKEQ. DNA for the CDR3: TGTGCCAGCAGCCTACGGACTAGCGGGGGGGCTGAAAATACGCAGTATTTT. This encodes CASSLRTSGGAENTQYF.

This chain joins TRBV5-6 and TRBJ1-2, with TRBD1 matching over 9 bases. V gave up 6 bases and J gave up 7 bases; unmatched junction bases: 13. There are 15 residues in the CDR3. From germline, CDR1 is SGHDT and CDR2 YYEEEE. The CDR3 nucleotides read TGTGCCAGCACCTTTCCAACCGGGACAGGGAGTGGCTACACCTTC. Protein sequence: CASTFPTGTGSGYTF. Looking up the rest from reference TRBV5-6 and TRBJ1-2 gives the full variable domain: DAGVTQSPTHLIKTRGQQVTLRCSPKSGHDTVSWYQQALGQGPQFIFQYYEEEERQRGNFPDRFSGHQFPNYSSELNVNALLLGDSALYLCASTFPTGTGSGYTFGSGTRLTVV.

The chain couples TRBV4-1 to TRBJ2-7, with 9 bases matching TRBD2. The CDR3 has 15 amino acids. The trim removed 1 base at V and 4 bases at J, leaving 5 bases unmatched. The germline V gene has CDR1 MGHRA and CDR2 YSYEKL. The CDR3 nucleotides are TGCGCCAGCAGCCAAGTTAGCGGGGGCGGTTACGAGCAGTACTTC. It encodes CASSQVSGGGYEQYF.

The chain recombines TRBV3-1 (or the pseudogene TRBV3-2) with TRBJ2-7; the match to TRBD2 covers 10 bases. J lost 6 bases, V lost 0 bases, and 11 bases had no gene match. This CDR3 has 17 amino acids. From germline, CDR1 is LGHDT and CDR2 YNNKEL (reference sequence). The CDR3 spells CASSQDILAGVEGEQYF. Written as DNA, the CDR3 is TGTGCCAGCAGCCAAGACATCCTAGCGGGAGTGGAGGGCGAGCAGTACTTC.

The chain joins TRBV18 to TRBJ2-2; TRBD2 aligns across 7 bases. Germline V gene lookup returns CDR1 KGHSH and CDR2 LQKENI. The CDR3 contains 17 residues. The V segment lost 3 bases and the J segment 0 bases; nucleotides outside the gene matches: 7. As DNA, the CDR3 is TGTGCCAGCTCACCCATGGTCCGGGGGGCGAACACCGGGGAGCTGTTTTTT. It codes for CASSPMVRGANTGELFF.

The J gene is TRBJ2-3, the V gene TRBV5-1, with no clear D. This CDR3 is built from 14 residues. V dropped 4 bases and J dropped 6 bases, with 15 bases sitting between them. Germline lookup yields CDR1 SGHRS and CDR2 YFSETQ. CDR3 in DNA: TGCGCCAGCAGCCCTGGCCCCGGGTCGGATACGCAGTATTTT. Protein sequence: CASSPGPGSDTQYF.

This chain connects TRBV7-2 to TRBJ1-5; D unresolved. Germline V gives CDR1 SGHTA, CDR2 FQGNSA. The germline V and J ends were trimmed by 1 base and 1 base, with 8 bases remaining between them. This CDR3 comprises 15 residues. The CDR3 sequence: CASSLDRLSNQPQHF. Here the CDR3 DNA reads TGTGCCAGCAGCTTAGACCGGTTGAGCAATCAGCCCCAGCATTTT. The full variable domain, with the rest looked up from reference TRBV7-2 and TRBJ1-5, is GAGVSQSPSNKVTEKGKDVELRCDPISGHTALYWYRQSLGQGLEFLIYFQGNSAPDKSGLPSDRFSAERTGGSVSTLTIQRTQQEDSAVYLCASSLDRLSNQPQHFGDGTRLSIL.

The table lists this clone with a few counts. The chain links TRBV7-3 to TRBJ2-2; no clear D. The CDR3 sequence is 13 residues long. V was clipped by 0 bases and J by 7 bases, with 6 bases between them. Germline lookup yields CDR1 SGHTA and CDR2 FQGTGA. CDR3 protein: CASSLTSGGELFF. Here the CDR3 DNA reads TGTGCCAGCAGCTTAACTTCGGGCGGGGAGCTGTTTTTT.

The V gene is TRBV5-1, the J gene TRBJ1-6, with TRBD1 identical over 12 bases. Germline V lookup: CDR1 SGHRS, CDR2 YFSETQ. V lost 0 bases to trimming and J lost 10 bases; unmatched junction nucleotides: 5. This CDR3 region has 16 residues. Here the CDR3 reads CASSLGGQGARSPLHF. The CDR3 coding sequence is TGCGCCAGCAGCTTGGGGGGACAGGGGGCACGATCACCCCTCCACTTT.

This chain connects TRBV24-1 to TRBJ2-1; 9 nucleotides line up with TRBD1. The germline V gene encodes CDR1 KGHDR and CDR2 SFDVKD. There are 15 residues in the CDR3. With 3 bases clipped from V and 7 bases from J, the junction kept 6 bases outside the gene matches. In nucleotides, the CDR3 is TGTGCCACCAGTGATGGGGGGACAGGGAAGAATGAGCAGTTCTTC. As protein: CATSDGGTGKNEQFF.